These 28 T cell receptor beta chains share one sample of origin, sequenced in a study of T cell responses to AZD1222 COVID-19 vaccine. Sequenced by immunoSEQ multiplex PCR; TCRdb stores in-frame clones only, minus some. Among approximately 43,000 clones listed, about nine tenths were seen once. This specimen consisted of peripheral blood, obtained 28 days after the second AZD1222 dose. These TCRs come from an adult who received the AZD1222 COVID-19 vaccine.

This clone was detected a few times. The chain carries TRBV18 and TRBJ1-1; D is uncertain. V was pared by 3 bases and J by 1 base, with 9 bases between. The CDR3 extends over 14 amino acids. Germline lookup yields CDR1 KGHSH and CDR2 LQKENI. The DNA for the CDR3 is TGTGCCAGCTCACCTTCCGCAGGGAACACTGAAGCTTTCTTT. Translated, it gives CASSPSAGNTEAFF.

The V and J genes are TRBV19 and TRBJ2-7, with TRBD2 as a possible D gene (5 bases). Germline V gene data show CDR1 as LNHDA and CDR2 as SQIVND (reference sequence). The CDR3 length is 16 residues. V lost 5 bases, J lost 2 bases, and 19 bases lay in between. In nucleotides, the CDR3 is TGTGCCAGTAGTGGGGTGAGGCGGGCCCCCACCTACGAGCAGTACTTC. As protein: CASSGVRRAPTYEQYF.

The chain links TRBV15 to TRBJ2-1; D is possibly TRBD1 (6 bases). Germline values: CDR1 LNHNV, CDR2 YYDKDF (reference sequence). V was trimmed by 8 bases and J by 0 bases, leaving 14 bases between them. This CDR3 spans 15 amino acids. CDR3 region: CATARTAASYNEQFF. As DNA, the CDR3 is TGTGCCACCGCAAGGACAGCGGCCTCCTACAATGAGCAGTTCTTC.

This CDR3 reads CASSLSGVQETQYF. CDR3 coding DNA: TGTGCCAGCAGCTTGTCGGGGGTTCAAGAGACCCAGTACTTC. The genes are TRBV5-4 and TRBJ2-5; tentatively, D is TRBD2 (6 bases). Germline V gives CDR1 SGHNT, CDR2 YYREEE (reference sequence). The germline V and J ends were trimmed by 1 base and 2 bases, with 9 bases remaining between them. The CDR3 runs to 14 residues.

The genes are TRBV19 and TRBJ2-7; TRBD1 aligns across 10 bases. V shed 6 bases and J 4 bases; nucleotides not matched to a gene: 15. CDR1 is LNHDA and CDR2 is SQIVND in the germline V gene (reference sequence). The CDR3 runs 17 residues. The CDR3 bases are TGTGCCAGTAGCCGACAGGGGGCTATGACTGGGTGGTACGAGCAGTACTTC. Translation: CASSRQGAMTGWYEQYF.

The V and J genes are TRBV6-2 or TRBV6-3 and TRBJ2-7, with D unresolved. V lost 0 bases, J lost 5 bases, and 8 bases lay in between. CDR1 and CDR2 from the germline V gene are MNHEY and SVGEGT. This CDR3 spans 13 amino acids. This CDR3 is CASSYSTGDEQYF. DNA for the CDR3: TGTGCCAGCAGTTACTCGACGGGCGACGAGCAGTACTTC.

The chain links TRBV6-1 to TRBJ2-5; no clear D. The length of the CDR3 is 15 residues. V gave up 2 bases and J gave up 5 bases, with 15 bases separating them. Germline V lookup: CDR1 MNHNS, CDR2 SASEGT. The chain's CDR3 is CASSELPFISETQYF. The CDR3 DNA is TGTGCCAGCAGTGAACTTCCTTTTATATCTGAGACCCAGTACTTC.

V gene TRBV5-1 combines with J gene TRBJ2-5, with TRBD2 matching over 15 bases. The CDR3 runs to 18 residues. V trimming: 5 bases; J trimming: 1 base; junction bases outside the gene matches: 9. The germline gives CDR1 SGHRS, CDR2 YFSETQ. CDR3 bases: TGCGCCAGCAGTCAGGGACTAGCGGGGGGAGGATTCCAAGAGACCCAGTACTTC. It yields the protein CASSQGLAGGGFQETQYF.

CDR3 protein: CASSQDWDRGASYNSPLHF. The CDR3 DNA reads TGCGCCAGCAGCCAAGATTGGGACAGGGGGGCTTCCTATAATTCACCCCTCCACTTT. This chain joins TRBV4-3 and TRBJ1-6, with 11 bases identical to TRBD1. Germline trimming cut 0 bases from V and 1 base from J; bases unmatched to any gene: 5. CDR3 length equals 19 residues. The V gene's germline CDR1 is LGHNA and CDR2 YSLEER.

The chain uses TRBV5-4 and TRBJ1-2, with 9 bases fitting TRBD1. The trim removed 3 bases at V and 8 bases at J, leaving 17 bases unmatched. CDR1 and CDR2 (germline): SGHNT, YYREEE (reference sequence). The CDR3 consists of 17 residues. Here the CDR3 reads CASSSGQGRFSQVGYTF. CDR3 nucleotide sequence: TGTGCCAGCAGCTCTGGACAGGGGCGGTTTAGTCAAGTAGGCTACACCTTC.

The J gene is TRBJ1-2, the V gene TRBV6-5; no reliable D call. This CDR3 is 15 amino acids long. The germline CDR1 and CDR2 sequences are MNHEY and SVGAGI. The V end was cut by 2 bases, the J end by 3 bases, with 13 bases between. CDR3 sequence (DNA): TGTGCCAGCAGTTACGGTATCACAGCAGACTATGGCTACACCTTC. Its translation is CASSYGITADYGYTF.

The chain couples TRBV5-3 to TRBJ2-7; 7 bases are a match to TRBD1. TRBV5-3 counts as an open reading frame of uncertain function. This CDR3 is 13 amino acids long. Trimming took 6 bases from V and 7 from J; bases not matched to a gene: 10. The DNA for the CDR3 is TGTGCCAGAACCACAGACAGGGATCGGGAGCAGTACTTC. Translating it yields CARTTDRDREQYF.

CDR3 region: CASSMTSGTPSSYEQYF. The CDR3 bases are TGTGCCAGTAGTATGACATCCGGGACACCATCCTCCTACGAGCAGTACTTC. V and J are TRBV19 and TRBJ2-7, with D tentatively TRBD1 (6 bases). The length of the CDR3 is 17 residues. The V gene's germline CDR1 is LNHDA and CDR2 SQIVND (reference sequence). The V end lost 3 bases, the J end lost 0 bases, and 18 bases lay between the germline ends.

The genes are TRBV29-1 and TRBJ1-5; a possible D gene is TRBD1 (6 bases). V gave up 7 bases and J gave up 5 bases, with 12 bases separating them. CDR3 length: 12 amino acids. Germline loops: CDR1 SQVTM, CDR2 ANQGSEA. The CDR3 DNA reads TGCAGCGCCCGGGACACCGATCAGCCCCAGCATTTT. Protein sequence: CSARDTDQPQHF.

The chain has TRBV3-1 (or the pseudogene TRBV3-2) and TRBJ1-3; D gene unclear. CDR1 is LGHDT, CDR2 YNNKEL, per germline (reference sequence). V was pared by 2 bases and J by 7 bases, with 12 bases between. There are 14 residues in the CDR3. The CDR3 DNA reads as TGTGCCAGCAGCCAAATTACTATGGGGAACACCATATATTTT. As protein: CASSQITMGNTIYF.

The chain has TRBV6-4 and TRBJ2-7, with TRBD1 as a possible D gene (6 bases). Germline-derived CDR1 and CDR2 are MRHNA and SNTAGT. The ends were cut back, 1 base at V and 3 bases at J, with 10 bases in the middle. This CDR3 contains 14 residues. CDR3 sequence reads: CASSDWQGNYEQYF. CDR3 coding DNA: TGTGCCAGCAGTGACTGGCAGGGGAACTACGAGCAGTACTTC.

The sample holds one count of this clone. The rearrangement joins TRBV14 to TRBJ2-1; 7 bases agree with TRBD2. The V and J ends lost 0 bases and 9 bases, in that order; junction bases with no gene match: 8. This CDR3 is 15 amino acids long. CDR1 and CDR2 (germline): SGHDN, FVKESK. For the CDR3, the DNA is TGTGCCAGCAGCCAAGAGCCCTTCCTAGCGGCTGAGCAGTTCTTC. This gives the protein CASSQEPFLAAEQFF. Combining the CDR3 with reference TRBV14 and TRBJ2-1 gives the whole variable domain EAGVTQFPSHSVIEKGQTVTLRCDPISGHDNLYWYRRVMGKEIKFLLHFVKESKQDESGMPNNRFLAERTGGTYSTLKVQPAELEDSGVYFCASSQEPFLAAEQFFGPGTRLTVL.

The V gene is TRBV9, the J gene TRBJ2-1; tentative D call: TRBD2 (5 bases). Germline V gene data show CDR1 as SGDLS and CDR2 as YYNGEE. Trimming took 5 bases from V and 6 from J, leaving 15 bases between them. The CDR3 consists of 14 residues. The CDR3: CASRGSDPGNEQFF. The CDR3 DNA reads as TGTGCCAGCAGGGGTAGCGACCCGGGCAATGAGCAGTTCTTC.

The CDR3 DNA sequence: TGTGCCAGCAGCCCGCCGGGAGGCACAGATACGCAGTATTTT. It yields the protein CASSPPGGTDTQYF. The chain recombines TRBV3-1 (or the pseudogene TRBV3-2) with TRBJ2-3, with D perhaps matching TRBD2 (6 bases). Per the germline V gene, CDR1 is LGHDT and CDR2 is YNNKEL (reference sequence). V was trimmed by 4 bases and J by 1 base, leaving 9 bases between them. This CDR3 is built from 14 residues.

V and J are TRBV3-1 (or the pseudogene TRBV3-2) and TRBJ2-7; no reliable D call. The germline gives CDR1 LGHDT, CDR2 YNNKEL (reference sequence). V was shortened by 4 bases and J by 4 bases, with 14 bases between the two germline ends. The CDR3 totals 14 residues. This CDR3 reads CASSPTEVAYEQYF. CDR3 DNA: TGTGCCAGCAGCCCCACAGAGGTGGCGTACGAGCAGTACTTC.

This sequence joins TRBV5-1 and TRBJ2-6, with 7 bases that match TRBD1. This CDR3 has 18 amino acids. The germline V gene has CDR1 SGHRS and CDR2 YFSETQ. V shed 4 bases, J shed 0 bases, and the junction held 10 bases outside the gene matches. In nucleotides, the CDR3 is TGCGCCAGCAGCCAACAGGGGAGAAGGGGCTCTGGGGCCAACGTCCTGACTTTC. It codes for CASSQQGRRGSGANVLTF.

V gene TRBV7-9 combines with J gene TRBJ1-2; 9 bases are a match to TRBD1. The CDR3 length is 15 residues. CDR1 and CDR2 from the germline V gene are SEHNR and FQNEAQ (reference sequence). J lost 2 bases, V lost 5 bases, and 6 bases had no gene match. CDR3 sequence: CASSDTGQGNYGYTF. DNA for the CDR3: TGTGCCAGCAGCGACACAGGACAGGGGAACTATGGCTACACCTTC. The entire variable domain, with the rest obtained from reference TRBV7-9 and TRBJ1-2, is as follows: DTGVSQNPRHKITKRGQNVTFRCDPISEHNRLYWYRQTLGQGPEFLTYFQNEAQLEKSRLLSDRFSAERPKGSFSTLEIQRTEQGDSAMYLCASSDTGQGNYGYTFGSGTRLTVV.

This sequence joins TRBV10-2 and TRBJ2-2; 7 positions match TRBD1. After removal of 3 bases from V and 5 bases from J, the junction contained 0 bases not matched to a gene. The germline gives CDR1 WSHSY, CDR2 SAAADI. CDR3 size: 13 residues. The chain's CDR3 is CASSEQGTGELFF. DNA of the CDR3: TGCGCCAGCAGTGAACAGGGGACCGGGGAGCTGTTTTTT.

This clone qualifies as medium-sized. V usage is TRBV11-3 and J usage is TRBJ2-2; the D is unclear. CDR1 and CDR2 (germline): SGHNT, YENEEA. The CDR3 extends over 12 amino acids. The V gene lost 4 bases and the J gene lost 5 bases, with 5 bases spanning the gap. This CDR3 is CASSSFTGELFF. Here the CDR3 DNA reads TGTGCCAGCAGCTCCTTTACCGGGGAGCTGTTTTTT.

This clone was counted a few times. J is TRBJ2-2 and V is TRBV27; TRBD2 matches 7 bases. Per germline, CDR1 MNHEY and CDR2 SMNVEV (reference sequence). This CDR3 has 16 amino acids. Trimming removed 4 bases from V and 4 bases from J; junction bases left unmatched: 9. DNA of the CDR3: TGTGCCAGCAGTTCCACAAAGGGCGGGGGCACCGGGGAGCTGTTTTTT. Protein: CASSSTKGGGTGELFF.

The chain combines TRBV3-1 (or the pseudogene TRBV3-2) with TRBJ2-3; 7 positions match TRBD1. Germline-derived CDR1 and CDR2 are LGHDT and YNNKEL (reference sequence). The CDR3 length is 15 residues. With 4 bases clipped from V and 3 bases from J, the junction kept 7 bases outside the gene matches. CDR3 amino acids: CASSLGQGETDTQYF. The CDR3 nucleotides read TGTGCCAGCAGCCTGGGCCAGGGGGAAACAGATACGCAGTATTTT.

CDR3 amino acids: CASRGQGQTLLDTQYF. Written as DNA, the CDR3 is TGTGCCAGCAGGGGTCAGGGACAGACTCTTCTTGATACGCAGTATTTT. The chain employs TRBV2 and TRBJ2-3; 7 bases are a match to TRBD1. V lost 6 bases and J lost 6; bases outside the gene matches: 15. This CDR3 region has 16 residues. Germline lookup yields CDR1 SNHLY and CDR2 FYNNEI.

V usage is TRBV29-1 and J usage is TRBJ2-7; maybe TRBD1 (6 bases). Looked up from germline, CDR1 is SQVTM and CDR2 is ANQGSEA. This CDR3 has 12 amino acids. V was trimmed by 5 bases and J by 7 bases, leaving 15 bases between them. Here the CDR3 reads CSVHEGQGEQYF. Here the CDR3 DNA reads TGCAGCGTTCATGAGGGGCAGGGGGAGCAGTACTTC.